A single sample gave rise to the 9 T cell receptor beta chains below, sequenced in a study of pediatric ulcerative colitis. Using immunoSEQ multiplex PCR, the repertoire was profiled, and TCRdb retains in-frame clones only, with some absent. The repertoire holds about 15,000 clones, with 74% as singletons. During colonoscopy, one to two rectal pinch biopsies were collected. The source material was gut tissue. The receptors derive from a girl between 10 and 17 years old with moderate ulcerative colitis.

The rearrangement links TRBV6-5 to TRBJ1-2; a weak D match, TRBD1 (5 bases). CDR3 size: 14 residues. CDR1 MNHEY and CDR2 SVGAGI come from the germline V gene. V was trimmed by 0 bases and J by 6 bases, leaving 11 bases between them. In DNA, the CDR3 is TGTGCCAGCAGTTACTCGGGGGTTACGGATGGCTACACCTTC. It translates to CASSYSGVTDGYTF.

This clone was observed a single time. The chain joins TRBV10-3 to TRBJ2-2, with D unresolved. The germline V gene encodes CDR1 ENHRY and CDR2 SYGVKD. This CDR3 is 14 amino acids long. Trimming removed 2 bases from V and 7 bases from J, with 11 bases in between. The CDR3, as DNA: TGTGCCATCAGTGAGCCGGACCGGTACGGGGAGCTGTTTTTT. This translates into CAISEPDRYGELFF.

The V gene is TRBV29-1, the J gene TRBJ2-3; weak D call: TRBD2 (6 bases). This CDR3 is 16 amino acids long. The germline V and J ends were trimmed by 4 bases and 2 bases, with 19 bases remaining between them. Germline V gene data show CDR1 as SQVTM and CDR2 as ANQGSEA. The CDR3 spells CSVALRLERVTDTQYF. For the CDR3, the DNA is TGCAGCGTTGCCCTAAGACTAGAGAGGGTCACAGATACGCAGTATTTT.

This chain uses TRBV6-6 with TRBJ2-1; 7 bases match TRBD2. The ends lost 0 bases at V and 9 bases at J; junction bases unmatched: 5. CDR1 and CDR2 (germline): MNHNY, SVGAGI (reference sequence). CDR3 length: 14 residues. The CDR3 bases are TGTGCCAGCAGTTACTCGGCGGGAGTGCTTGAGCAGTTCTTC. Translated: CASSYSAGVLEQFF.

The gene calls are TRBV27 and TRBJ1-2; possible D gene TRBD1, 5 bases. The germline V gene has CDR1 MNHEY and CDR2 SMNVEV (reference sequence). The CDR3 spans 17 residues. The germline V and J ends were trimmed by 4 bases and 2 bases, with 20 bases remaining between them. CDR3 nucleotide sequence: TGTGCCAGCAGTTCAATTTCCAGGGTCTGGGGAAACTATGGCTACACCTTC. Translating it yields CASSSISRVWGNYGYTF.

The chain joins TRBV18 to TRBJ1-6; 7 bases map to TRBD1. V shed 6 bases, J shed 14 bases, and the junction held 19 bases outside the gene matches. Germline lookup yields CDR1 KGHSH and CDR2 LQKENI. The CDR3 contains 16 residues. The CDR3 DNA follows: TGTGCCAGCTCTCCAGCTCCGACAGGGTTTGTTCAGGCCCTCCACTTT. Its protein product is CASSPAPTGFVQALHF.

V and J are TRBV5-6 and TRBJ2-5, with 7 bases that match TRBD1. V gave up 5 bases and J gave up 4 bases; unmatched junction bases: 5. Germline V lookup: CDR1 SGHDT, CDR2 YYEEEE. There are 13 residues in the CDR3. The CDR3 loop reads CASRRQGGETQYF. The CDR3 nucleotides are TGTGCCAGCAGGAGACAGGGCGGAGAGACCCAGTACTTC.

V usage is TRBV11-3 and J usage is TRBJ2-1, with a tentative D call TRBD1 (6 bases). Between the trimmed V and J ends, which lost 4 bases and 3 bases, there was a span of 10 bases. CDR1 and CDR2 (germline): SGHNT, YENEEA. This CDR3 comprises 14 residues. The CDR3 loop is CASSSDSIYNEQFF. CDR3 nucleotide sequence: TGTGCCAGCAGCTCGGACAGTATCTACAATGAGCAGTTCTTC.

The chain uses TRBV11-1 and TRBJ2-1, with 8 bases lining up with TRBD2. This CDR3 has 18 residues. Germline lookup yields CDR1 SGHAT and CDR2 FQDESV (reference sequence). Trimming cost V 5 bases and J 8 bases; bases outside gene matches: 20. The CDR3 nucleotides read TGTGCCAGCAGCCGACCGAGACCTACGGAGCGGGGGAAACATGAGCAGTTCTTC. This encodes CASSRPRPTERGKHEQFF.